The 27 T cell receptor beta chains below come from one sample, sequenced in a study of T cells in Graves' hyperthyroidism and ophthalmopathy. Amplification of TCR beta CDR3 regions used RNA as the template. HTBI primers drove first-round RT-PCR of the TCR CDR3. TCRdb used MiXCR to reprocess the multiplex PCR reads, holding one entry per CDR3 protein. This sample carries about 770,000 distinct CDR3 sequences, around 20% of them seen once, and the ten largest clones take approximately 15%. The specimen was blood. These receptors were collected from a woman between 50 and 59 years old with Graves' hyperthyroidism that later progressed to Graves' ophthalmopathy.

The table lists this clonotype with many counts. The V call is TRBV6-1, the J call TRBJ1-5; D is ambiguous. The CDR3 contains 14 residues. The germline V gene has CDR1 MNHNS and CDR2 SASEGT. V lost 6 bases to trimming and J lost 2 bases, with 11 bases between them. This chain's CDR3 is CASRDSRGNQPQHF. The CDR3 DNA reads TGTGCCAGCAGGGATTCGAGGGGCAATCAGCCCCAGCATTTT.

The CDR3 loop is CAISSGAQTGNTIYF. As DNA, the CDR3 is TGTGCCATCAGCTCGGGAGCCCAGACTGGAAACACCATATATTTT. The V and J genes are TRBV10-3 and TRBJ1-3, with D hard to call. Germline V CDR1 and CDR2: ENHRY, SYGVKD. This CDR3 region has 15 residues. The V gene lost 6 bases and the J gene lost 2 bases, with 14 bases spanning the gap.

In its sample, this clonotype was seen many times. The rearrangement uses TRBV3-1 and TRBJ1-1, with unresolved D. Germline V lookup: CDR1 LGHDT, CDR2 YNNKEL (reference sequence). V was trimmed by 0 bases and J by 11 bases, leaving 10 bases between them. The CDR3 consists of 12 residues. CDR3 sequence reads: CASSQDGPSAFF. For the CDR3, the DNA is TGTGCCAGCAGCCAAGATGGCCCCTCGGCTTTCTTT.

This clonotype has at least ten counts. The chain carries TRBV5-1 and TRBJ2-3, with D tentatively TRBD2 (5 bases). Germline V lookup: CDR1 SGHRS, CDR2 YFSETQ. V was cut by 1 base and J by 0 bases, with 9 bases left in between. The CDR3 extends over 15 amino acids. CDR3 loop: CASSLRGYSTDTQYF. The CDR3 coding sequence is TGCGCCAGCAGCTTGCGGGGATACAGCACAGATACGCAGTATTTT.

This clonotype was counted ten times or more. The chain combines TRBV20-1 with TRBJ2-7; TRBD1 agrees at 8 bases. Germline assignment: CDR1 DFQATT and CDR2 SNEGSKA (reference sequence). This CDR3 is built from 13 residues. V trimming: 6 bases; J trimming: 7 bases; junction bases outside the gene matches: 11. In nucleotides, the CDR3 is TGCAGTGCCAGGGGGCAGGGGGCTAGGGAGCAGTACTTC. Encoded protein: CSARGQGAREQYF.

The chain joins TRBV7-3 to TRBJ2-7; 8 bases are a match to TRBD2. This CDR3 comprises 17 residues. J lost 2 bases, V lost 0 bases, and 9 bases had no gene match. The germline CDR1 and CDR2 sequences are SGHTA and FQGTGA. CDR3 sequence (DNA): TGTGCCAGCAGCTTAACCGGGGGGGCTAGCGGAACCTACGAGCAGTACTTC. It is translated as CASSLTGGASGTYEQYF. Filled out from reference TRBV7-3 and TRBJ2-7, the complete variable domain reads GAGVSQTPSNKVTEKGKYVELRCDPISGHTALYWYRQSLGQGPEFLIYFQGTGAADDSGLPNDRFFAVRPEGSVSTLKIQRTERGDSAVYLCASSLTGGASGTYEQYFGPGTRLTVT.

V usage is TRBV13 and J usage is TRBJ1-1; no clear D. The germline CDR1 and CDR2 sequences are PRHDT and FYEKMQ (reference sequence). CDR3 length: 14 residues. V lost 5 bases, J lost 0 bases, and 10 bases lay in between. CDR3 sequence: CASSNTAVNTEAFF. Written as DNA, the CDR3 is TGTGCCAGCAGCAACACAGCCGTGAACACTGAAGCTTTCTTT.

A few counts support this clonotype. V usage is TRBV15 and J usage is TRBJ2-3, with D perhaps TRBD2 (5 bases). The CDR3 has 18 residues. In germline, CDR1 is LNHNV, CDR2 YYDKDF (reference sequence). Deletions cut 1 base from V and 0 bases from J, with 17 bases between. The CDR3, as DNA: TGTGCCACCAGCAGAGCTCGACTCGGGCGGACTAGCACAGATACGCAGTATTTT. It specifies CATSRARLGRTSTDTQYF.

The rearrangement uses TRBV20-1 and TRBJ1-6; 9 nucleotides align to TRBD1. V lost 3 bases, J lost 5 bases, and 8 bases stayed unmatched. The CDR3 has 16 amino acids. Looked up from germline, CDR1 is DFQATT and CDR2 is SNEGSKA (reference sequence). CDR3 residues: CSARVPGQGNNSPLHF. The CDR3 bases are TGCAGTGCTAGGGTCCCCGGACAGGGGAATAATTCACCCCTCCACTTT.

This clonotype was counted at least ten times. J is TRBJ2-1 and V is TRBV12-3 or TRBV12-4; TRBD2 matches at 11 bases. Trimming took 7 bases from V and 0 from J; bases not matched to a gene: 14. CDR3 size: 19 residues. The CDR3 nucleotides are TGTGCCAGCACCACCGAAAGACTAGCGGGGATGAGCTCCTACAATGAGCAGTTCTTC. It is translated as CASTTERLAGMSSYNEQFF.

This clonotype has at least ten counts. The chain's CDR3 is CSARGVSYEQYF. The CDR3 nucleotides are TGCAGTGCTAGAGGGGTCTCCTACGAGCAGTACTTC. This chain uses TRBV20-1 with TRBJ2-7; D is ambiguous. Germline V lookup: CDR1 DFQATT, CDR2 SNEGSKA (reference sequence). The CDR3 has 12 amino acids. Trimming took off 1 base at V and 0 bases at J, with 4 bases between the two ends.

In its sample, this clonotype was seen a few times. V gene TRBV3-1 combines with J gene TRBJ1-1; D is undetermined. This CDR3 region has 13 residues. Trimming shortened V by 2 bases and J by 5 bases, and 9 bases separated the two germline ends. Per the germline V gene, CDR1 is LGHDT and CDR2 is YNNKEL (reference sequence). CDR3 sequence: CASSQSSPTEAFF. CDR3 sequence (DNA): TGTGCCAGCAGCCAATCCAGTCCTACTGAAGCTTTCTTT.

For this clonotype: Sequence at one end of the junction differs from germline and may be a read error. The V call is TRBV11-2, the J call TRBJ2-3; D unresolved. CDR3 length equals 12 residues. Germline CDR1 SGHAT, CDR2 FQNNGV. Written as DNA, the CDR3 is TGTGCCAACAGCTTAGTGTCAGATACGCAGTATTTT. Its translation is CANSLVSDTQYF.

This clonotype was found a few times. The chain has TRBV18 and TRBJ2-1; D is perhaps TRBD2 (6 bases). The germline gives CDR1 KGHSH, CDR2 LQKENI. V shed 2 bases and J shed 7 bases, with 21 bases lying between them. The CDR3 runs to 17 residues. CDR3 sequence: CASSPSSGTPGLNEQFF. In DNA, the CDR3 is TGTGCCAGCTCACCATCCTCCGGGACTCCGGGGTTGAATGAGCAGTTCTTC.

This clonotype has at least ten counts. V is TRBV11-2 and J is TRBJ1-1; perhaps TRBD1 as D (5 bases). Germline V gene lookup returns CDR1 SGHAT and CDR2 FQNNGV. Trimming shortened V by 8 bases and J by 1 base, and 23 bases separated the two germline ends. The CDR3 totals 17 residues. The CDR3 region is CASGRGGLNWGNTEAFF. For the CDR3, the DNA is TGTGCCAGCGGGCGGGGCGGCCTCAACTGGGGGAACACTGAAGCTTTCTTT.

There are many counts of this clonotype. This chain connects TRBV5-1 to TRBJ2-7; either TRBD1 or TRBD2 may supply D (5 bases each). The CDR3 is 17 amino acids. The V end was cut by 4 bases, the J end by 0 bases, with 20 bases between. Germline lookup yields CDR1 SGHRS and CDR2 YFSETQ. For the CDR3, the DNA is TGCGCCAGCAGCCCGATTTATGGGACCGAAAACTCCTACGAGCAGTACTTC. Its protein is CASSPIYGTENSYEQYF.

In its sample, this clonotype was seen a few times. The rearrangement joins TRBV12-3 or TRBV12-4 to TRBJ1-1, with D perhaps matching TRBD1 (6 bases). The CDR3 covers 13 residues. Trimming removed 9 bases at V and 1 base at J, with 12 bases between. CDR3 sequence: CASSGETNTEAFF. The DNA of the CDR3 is TGTGCCAGTTCAGGGGAGACGAACACTGAAGCTTTCTTT.

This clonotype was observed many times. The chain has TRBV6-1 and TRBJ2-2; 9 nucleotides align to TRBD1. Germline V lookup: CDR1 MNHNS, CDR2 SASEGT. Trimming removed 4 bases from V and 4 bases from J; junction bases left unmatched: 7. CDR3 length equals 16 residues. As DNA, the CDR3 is TGTGCCAGCAGTGGGAGGGGGACAGGGATCACCGGGGAGCTGTTTTTT. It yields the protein CASSGRGTGITGELFF.

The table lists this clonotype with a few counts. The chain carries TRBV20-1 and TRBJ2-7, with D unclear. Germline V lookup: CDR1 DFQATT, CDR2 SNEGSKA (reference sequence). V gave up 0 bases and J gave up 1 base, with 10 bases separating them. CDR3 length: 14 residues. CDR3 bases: TGCAGTGCTAGAGAACTAAGGGATTCCTACGAGCAGTACTTC. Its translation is CSARELRDSYEQYF.

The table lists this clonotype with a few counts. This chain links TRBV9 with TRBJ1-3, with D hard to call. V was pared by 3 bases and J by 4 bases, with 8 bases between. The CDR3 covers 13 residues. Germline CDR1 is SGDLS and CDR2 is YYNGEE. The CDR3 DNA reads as TGTGCCAGCAGCGCCCCGAGGGGAAACACCATATATTTT. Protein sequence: CASSAPRGNTIYF.

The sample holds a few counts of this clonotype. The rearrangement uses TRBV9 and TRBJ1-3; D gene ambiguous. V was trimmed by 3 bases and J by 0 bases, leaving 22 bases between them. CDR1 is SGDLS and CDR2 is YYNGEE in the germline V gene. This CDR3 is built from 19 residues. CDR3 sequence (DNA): TGTGCCAGCAGCGGAGGGTCACAGAGGAGCGACGGCTCTGGAAACACCATATATTTT. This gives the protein CASSGGSQRSDGSGNTIYF.

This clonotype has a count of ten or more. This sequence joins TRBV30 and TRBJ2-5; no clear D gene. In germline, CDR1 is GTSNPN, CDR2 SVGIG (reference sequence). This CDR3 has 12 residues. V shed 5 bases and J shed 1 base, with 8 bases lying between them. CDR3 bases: TGTGCCTGGGGCCGGGTCCAAGAGACCCAGTACTTC. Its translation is CAWGRVQETQYF.

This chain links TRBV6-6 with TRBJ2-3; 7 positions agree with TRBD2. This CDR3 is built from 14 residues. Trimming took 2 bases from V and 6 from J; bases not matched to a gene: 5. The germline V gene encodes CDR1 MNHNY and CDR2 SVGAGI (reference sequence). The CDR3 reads CASSYRGGEDTQYF. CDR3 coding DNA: TGTGCCAGCAGTTACAGGGGAGGGGAGGATACGCAGTATTTT.

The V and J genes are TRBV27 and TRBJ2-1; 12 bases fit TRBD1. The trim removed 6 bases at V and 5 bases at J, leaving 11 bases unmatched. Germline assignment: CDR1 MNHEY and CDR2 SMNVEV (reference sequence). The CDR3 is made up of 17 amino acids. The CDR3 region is CASRSGTGGIHNNEQFF. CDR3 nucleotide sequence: TGTGCCAGCAGATCTGGGACAGGGGGCATACACAACAATGAGCAGTTCTTC.

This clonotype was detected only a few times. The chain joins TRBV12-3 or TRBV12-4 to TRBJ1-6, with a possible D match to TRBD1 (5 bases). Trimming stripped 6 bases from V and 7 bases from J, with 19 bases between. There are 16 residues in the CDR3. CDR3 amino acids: CASSRPGGNWNSPLHF. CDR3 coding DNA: TGTGCCAGCAGCCGTCCTGGGGGTAATTGGAATTCACCCCTCCACTTT.

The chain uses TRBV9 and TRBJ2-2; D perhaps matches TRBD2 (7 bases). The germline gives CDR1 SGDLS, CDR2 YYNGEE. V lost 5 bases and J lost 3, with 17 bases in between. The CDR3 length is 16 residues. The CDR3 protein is CASSTEGGAYTGELFF. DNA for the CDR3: TGTGCCAGCAGTACCGAAGGGGGGGCCTACACCGGGGAGCTGTTTTTT. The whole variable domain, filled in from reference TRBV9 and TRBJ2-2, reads DSGVTQTPKHLITATGQRVTLRCSPRSGDLSVYWYQQSLDQGLQFLIQYYNGEERAKGNILERFSAQQFPDLHSELNLSSLELGDSALYFCASSTEGGAYTGELFFGEGSRLTVL.

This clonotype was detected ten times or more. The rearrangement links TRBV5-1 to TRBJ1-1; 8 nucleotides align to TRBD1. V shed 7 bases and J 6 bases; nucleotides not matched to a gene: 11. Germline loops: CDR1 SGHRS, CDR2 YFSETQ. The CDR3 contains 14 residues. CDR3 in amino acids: CASASQGDLSEAFF. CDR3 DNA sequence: TGCGCCAGCGCATCACAGGGGGACCTCTCTGAAGCTTTCTTT.